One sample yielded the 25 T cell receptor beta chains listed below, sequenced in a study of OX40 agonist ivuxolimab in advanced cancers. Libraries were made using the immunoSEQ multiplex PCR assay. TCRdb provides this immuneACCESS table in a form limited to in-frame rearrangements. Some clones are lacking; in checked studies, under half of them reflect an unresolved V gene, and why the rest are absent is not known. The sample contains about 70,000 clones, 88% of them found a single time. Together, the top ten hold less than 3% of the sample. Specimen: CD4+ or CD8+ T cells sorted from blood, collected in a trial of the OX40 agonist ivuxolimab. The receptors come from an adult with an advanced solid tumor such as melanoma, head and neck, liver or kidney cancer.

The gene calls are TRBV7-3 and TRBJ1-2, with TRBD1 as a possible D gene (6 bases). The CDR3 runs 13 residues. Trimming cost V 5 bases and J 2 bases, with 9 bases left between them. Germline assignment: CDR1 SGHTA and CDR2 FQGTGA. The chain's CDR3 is CASSPGENYGYTF. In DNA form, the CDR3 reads TGTGCCAGCAGCCCAGGGGAAAACTATGGCTACACCTTC.

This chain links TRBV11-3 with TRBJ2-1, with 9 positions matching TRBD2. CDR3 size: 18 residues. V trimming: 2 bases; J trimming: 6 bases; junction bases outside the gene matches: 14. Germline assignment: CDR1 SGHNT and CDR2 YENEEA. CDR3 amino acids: CASSLNVGASGRRNEQFF. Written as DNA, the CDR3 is TGTGCCAGCAGCTTAAACGTAGGCGCGAGCGGGAGGCGCAATGAGCAGTTCTTC.

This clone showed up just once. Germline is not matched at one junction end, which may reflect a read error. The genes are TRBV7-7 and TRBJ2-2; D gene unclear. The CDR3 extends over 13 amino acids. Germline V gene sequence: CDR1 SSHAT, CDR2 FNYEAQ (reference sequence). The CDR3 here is CASSLQLAGELFF. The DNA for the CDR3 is TGTGCTAGCAGCCTCCAGTTAGCAGGGGAGCTGTTTTTT.

The CDR3 sequence is CASSPPGLADSTDTQYF. CDR3 DNA: TGTGCCAGCAGCCCACCGGGACTAGCGGATAGCACAGATACGCAGTATTTT. The genes are TRBV7-9 and TRBJ2-3, with 11 bases lining up with TRBD2. Germline V gives CDR1 SEHNR, CDR2 FQNEAQ (reference sequence). After removal of 5 bases from V and 0 bases from J, the junction contained 7 bases not matched to a gene. The CDR3 is made up of 17 amino acids.

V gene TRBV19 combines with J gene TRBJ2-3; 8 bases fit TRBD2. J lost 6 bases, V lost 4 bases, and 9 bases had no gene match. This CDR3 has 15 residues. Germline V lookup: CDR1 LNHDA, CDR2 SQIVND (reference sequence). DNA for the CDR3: TGTGCCAGTAGTACTGGGGGACTAGTGTTGGATACGCAGTATTTT. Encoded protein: CASSTGGLVLDTQYF.

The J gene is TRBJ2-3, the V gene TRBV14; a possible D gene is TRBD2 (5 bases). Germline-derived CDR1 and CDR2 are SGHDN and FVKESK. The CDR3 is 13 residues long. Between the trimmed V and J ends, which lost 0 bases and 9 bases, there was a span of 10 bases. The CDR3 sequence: CASSQELESTQYF. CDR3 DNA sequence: TGTGCCAGCAGCCAAGAACTAGAGTCGACGCAGTATTTT.

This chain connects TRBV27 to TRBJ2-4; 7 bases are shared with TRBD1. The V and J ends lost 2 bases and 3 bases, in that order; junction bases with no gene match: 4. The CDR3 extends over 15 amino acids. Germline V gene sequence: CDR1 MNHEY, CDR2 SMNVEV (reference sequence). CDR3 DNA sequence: TGTGCCAGCAGTTTAGACAGGGTGGGCAAAAACATTCAGTACTTC. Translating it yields CASSLDRVGKNIQYF.

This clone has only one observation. The CDR3, as DNA: TGTGCCAGCAGCCATAGCGGGAGTGAGCAGTTCTTC. It translates to CASSHSGSEQFF. The chain has TRBV7-8 and TRBJ2-1; TRBD2 matches 9 bases. The ends lost 5 bases at V and 9 bases at J; junction bases unmatched: 2. The CDR3 is made up of 12 amino acids. Germline V gene lookup returns CDR1 SGHVS and CDR2 FQNEAQ.

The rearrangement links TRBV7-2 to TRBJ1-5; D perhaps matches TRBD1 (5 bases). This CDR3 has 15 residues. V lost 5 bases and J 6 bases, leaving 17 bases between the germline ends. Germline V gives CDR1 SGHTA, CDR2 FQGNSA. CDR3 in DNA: TGTGCCAGCAGCCCCGGGACCTTGATGGCTCAGCCCCAGCATTTT. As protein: CASSPGTLMAQPQHF.

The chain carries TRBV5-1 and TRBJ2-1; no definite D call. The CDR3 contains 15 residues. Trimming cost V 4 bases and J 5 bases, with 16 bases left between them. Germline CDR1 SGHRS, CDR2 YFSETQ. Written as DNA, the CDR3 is TGCGCCAGCAGCCCCCGGCCTGGGGTGAACAATGAGCAGTTCTTC. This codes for CASSPRPGVNNEQFF. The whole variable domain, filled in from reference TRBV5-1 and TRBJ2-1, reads KAGVTQTPRYLIKTRGQQVTLSCSPISGHRSVSWYQQTPGQGLQFLFEYFSETQRNKGNFPGRFSGRQFSNSRSEMNVSTLELGDSALYLCASSPRPGVNNEQFFGPGTRLTVL.

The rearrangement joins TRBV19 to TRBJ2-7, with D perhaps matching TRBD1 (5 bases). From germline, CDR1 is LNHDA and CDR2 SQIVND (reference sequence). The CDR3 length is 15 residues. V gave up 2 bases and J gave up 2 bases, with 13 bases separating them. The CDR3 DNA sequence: TGTGCCAGTAGTATAAGGGCCCTAGGGGCCTACGAGCAGTACTTC. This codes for CASSIRALGAYEQYF.

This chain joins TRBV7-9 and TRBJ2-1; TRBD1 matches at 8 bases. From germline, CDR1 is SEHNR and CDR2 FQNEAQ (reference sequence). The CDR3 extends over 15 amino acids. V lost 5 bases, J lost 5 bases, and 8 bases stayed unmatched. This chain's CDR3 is CASSPPGQAHNEQFF. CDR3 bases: TGTGCCAGCAGCCCTCCGGGACAGGCCCACAATGAGCAGTTCTTC.

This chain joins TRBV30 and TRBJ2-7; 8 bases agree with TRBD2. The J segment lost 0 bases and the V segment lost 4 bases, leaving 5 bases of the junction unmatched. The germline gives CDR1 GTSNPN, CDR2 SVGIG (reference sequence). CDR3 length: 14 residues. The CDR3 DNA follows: TGTGCCTGGAAGCGGGAGACTAGCTCCTACGAGCAGTACTTC. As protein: CAWKRETSSYEQYF.

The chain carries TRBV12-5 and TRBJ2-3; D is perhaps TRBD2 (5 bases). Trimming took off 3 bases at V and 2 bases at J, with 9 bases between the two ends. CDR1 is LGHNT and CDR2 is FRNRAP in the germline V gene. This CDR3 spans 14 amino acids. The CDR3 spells CASGLAVSTDTQYF. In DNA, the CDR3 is TGTGCTAGTGGTTTAGCGGTGTCCACAGATACGCAGTATTTT.

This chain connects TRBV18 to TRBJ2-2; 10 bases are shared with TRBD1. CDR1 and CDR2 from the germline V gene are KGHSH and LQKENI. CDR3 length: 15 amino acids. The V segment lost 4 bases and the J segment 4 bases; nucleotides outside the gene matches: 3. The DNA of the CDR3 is TGTGCCAGCTCACGGGACAGGGGAGGCACCGGGGAGCTGTTTTTT. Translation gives CASSRDRGGTGELFF. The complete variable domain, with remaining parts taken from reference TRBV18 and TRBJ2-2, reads NAGVMQNPRHLVRRRGQEARLRCSPMKGHSHVYWYRQLPEEGLKFMVYLQKENIIDESGMPKERFSAEFPKEGPSILRIQQVVRGDSAAYFCASSRDRGGTGELFFGEGSRLTVL.

In DNA, the CDR3 is TGCGCCAGCAGCCAAGATCAAAGTCTCTACAATGAGCAGTTCTTC. The encoded protein is CASSQDQSLYNEQFF. The chain couples TRBV4-1 to TRBJ2-1; D gene uncertain. V was shortened by 0 bases and J by 3 bases, with 9 bases between the two germline ends. This CDR3 contains 15 residues. The germline gives CDR1 MGHRA, CDR2 YSYEKL.

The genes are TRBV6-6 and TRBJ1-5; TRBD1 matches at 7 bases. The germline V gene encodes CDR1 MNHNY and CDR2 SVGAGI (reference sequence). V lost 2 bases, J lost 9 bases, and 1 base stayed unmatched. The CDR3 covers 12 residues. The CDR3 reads CASSYQGGPQHF. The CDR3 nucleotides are TGTGCCAGCAGTTACCAGGGGGGGCCCCAGCATTTT.

In DNA form, the CDR3 reads TGTGCCAGTAGCCCGACTAGCATAGAGTACAATGAGCAGTTCTTC. Translated, it gives CASSPTSIEYNEQFF. The rearrangement joins TRBV19 to TRBJ2-1, with 7 bases aligning to TRBD2. There are 15 residues in the CDR3. The J segment lost 4 bases and the V segment lost 6 bases, leaving 9 bases of the junction unmatched. From germline, CDR1 is LNHDA and CDR2 SQIVND (reference sequence).

The CDR3 sequence is CASKAFLSEGNEQYF. CDR3 coding DNA: TGTGCCAGCAAGGCGTTTCTGTCGGAAGGGAACGAGCAGTACTTC. The chain links TRBV6-4 to TRBJ2-7; no clear D. Germline V gives CDR1 MRHNA, CDR2 SNTAGT. The CDR3 runs to 15 residues. V dropped 7 bases and J dropped 5 bases, with 21 bases sitting between them.

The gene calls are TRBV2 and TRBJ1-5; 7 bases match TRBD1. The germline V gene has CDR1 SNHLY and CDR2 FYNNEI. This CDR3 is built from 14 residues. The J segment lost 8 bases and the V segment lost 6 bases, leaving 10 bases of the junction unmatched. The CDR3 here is CASRPDRESKPQHF. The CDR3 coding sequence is TGTGCCAGCAGGCCAGACAGGGAAAGTAAGCCCCAGCATTTT.

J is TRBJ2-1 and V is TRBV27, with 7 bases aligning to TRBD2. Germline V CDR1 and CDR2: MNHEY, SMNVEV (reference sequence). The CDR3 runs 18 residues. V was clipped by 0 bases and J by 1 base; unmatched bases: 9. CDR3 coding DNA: TGTGCCAGCAGTTTATCATTCCTAGCGGACAAGTCCTACAATGAGCAGTTCTTC. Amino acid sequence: CASSLSFLADKSYNEQFF.

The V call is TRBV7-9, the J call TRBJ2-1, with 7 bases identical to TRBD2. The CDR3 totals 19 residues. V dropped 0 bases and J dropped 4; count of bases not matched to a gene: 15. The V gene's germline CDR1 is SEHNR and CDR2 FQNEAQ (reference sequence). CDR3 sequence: CASSLAQWGTTRTYNEQFF. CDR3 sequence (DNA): TGTGCCAGCAGCTTAGCGCAATGGGGGACTACAAGAACATACAATGAGCAGTTCTTC.

In DNA form, the CDR3 reads TGTGCCAGCAACATTCGTATGGGGTTGGGTTCACCCCTCCACTTT. Amino acid sequence: CASNIRMGLGSPLHF. The chain joins TRBV28 to TRBJ1-6; D remains ambiguous. This CDR3 contains 15 residues. Trimming took off 7 bases at V and 9 bases at J, with 19 bases between the two ends. The germline CDR1 and CDR2 sequences are MDHEN and SYDVKM. Together with reference TRBV28 and TRBJ1-6, the CDR3 gives the full variable domain: DVKVTQSSRYLVKRTGEKVFLECVQDMDHENMFWYRQDPGLGLRLIYFSYDVKMKEKGDIPEGYSVSREKKERFSLILESASTNQTSMYLCASNIRMGLGSPLHFGNGTRLTVT.

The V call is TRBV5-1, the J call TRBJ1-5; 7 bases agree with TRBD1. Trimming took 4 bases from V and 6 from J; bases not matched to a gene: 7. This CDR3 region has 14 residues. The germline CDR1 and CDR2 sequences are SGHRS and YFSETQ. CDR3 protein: CASSPLTGSQPQHF. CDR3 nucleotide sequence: TGCGCCAGCAGCCCACTGACAGGGAGTCAGCCCCAGCATTTT.

The chain's CDR3 is CAWAINRGPSYEQYF. CDR3 DNA sequence: TGTGCCTGGGCCATAAACAGGGGACCCTCCTACGAGCAGTACTTC. The V gene is TRBV30, the J gene TRBJ2-7; TRBD1 aligns across 7 bases. Losses at the gene ends were 5 bases for V and 0 bases for J; bases not matched to a gene: 10. Germline V gene data show CDR1 as GTSNPN and CDR2 as SVGIG (reference sequence). CDR3 length: 15 amino acids.